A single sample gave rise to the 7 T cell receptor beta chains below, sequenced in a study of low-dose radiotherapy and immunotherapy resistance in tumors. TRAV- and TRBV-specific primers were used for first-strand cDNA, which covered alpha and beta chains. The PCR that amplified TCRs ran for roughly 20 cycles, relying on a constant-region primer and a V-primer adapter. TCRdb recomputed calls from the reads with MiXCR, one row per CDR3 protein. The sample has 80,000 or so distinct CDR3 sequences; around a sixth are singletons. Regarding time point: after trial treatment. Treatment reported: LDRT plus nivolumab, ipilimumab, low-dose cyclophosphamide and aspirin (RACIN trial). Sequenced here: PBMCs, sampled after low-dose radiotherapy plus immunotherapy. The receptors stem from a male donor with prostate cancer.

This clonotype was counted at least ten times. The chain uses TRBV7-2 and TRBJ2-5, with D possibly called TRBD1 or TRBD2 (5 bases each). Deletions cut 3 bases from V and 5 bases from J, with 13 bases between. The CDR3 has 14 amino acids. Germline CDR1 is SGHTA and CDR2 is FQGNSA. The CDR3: CASSFLGPRETQYF. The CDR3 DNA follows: TGTGCCAGCAGCTTCCTGGGACCACGGGAGACCCAGTACTTC.

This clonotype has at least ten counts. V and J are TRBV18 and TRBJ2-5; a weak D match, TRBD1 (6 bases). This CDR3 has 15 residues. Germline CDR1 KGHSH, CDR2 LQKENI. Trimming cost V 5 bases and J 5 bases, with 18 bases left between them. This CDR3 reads CASSIAQGSFETQYF. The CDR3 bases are TGTGCCAGCTCAATCGCACAGGGTTCTTTTGAGACCCAGTACTTC.

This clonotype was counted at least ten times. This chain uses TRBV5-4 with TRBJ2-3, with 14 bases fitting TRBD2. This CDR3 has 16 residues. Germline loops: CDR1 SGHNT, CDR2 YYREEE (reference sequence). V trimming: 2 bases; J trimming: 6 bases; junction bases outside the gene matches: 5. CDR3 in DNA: TGTGCCAGCAGCTTCAAGGGACTAGCGGGAGTGGATACGCAGTATTTT. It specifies CASSFKGLAGVDTQYF.

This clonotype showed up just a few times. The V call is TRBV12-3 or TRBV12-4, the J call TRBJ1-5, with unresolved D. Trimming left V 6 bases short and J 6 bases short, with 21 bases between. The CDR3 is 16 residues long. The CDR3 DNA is TGTGCCAGCAGCCCTGAATCTGCCAAACGGAGTCAGCCCCAGCATTTT. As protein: CASSPESAKRSQPQHF.

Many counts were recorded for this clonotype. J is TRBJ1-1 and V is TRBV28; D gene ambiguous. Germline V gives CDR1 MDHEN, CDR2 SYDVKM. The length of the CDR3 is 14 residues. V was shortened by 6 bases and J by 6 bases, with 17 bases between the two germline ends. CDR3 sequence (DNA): TGTGCCAGCAGCACCCCGTTACACGGGGCTGAAGCTTTCTTT. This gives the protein CASSTPLHGAEAFF.

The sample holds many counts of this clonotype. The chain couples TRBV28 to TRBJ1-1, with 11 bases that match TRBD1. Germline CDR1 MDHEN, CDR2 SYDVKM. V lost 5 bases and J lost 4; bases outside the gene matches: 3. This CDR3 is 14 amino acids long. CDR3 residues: CASSAGTGGTEAFF. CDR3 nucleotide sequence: TGTGCCAGCAGTGCCGGGACAGGGGGCACTGAAGCTTTCTTT.

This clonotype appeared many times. CDR3 bases: TGCAGTGCTAGATGGCGGGAGGGCCGAGAGACCCAGTACTTC. It translates to CSARWREGRETQYF. This rearrangement joins TRBV20-1 to TRBJ2-5; TRBD2 matches at 9 bases. The ends lost 2 bases at V and 4 bases at J; junction bases unmatched: 5. This CDR3 has 14 residues. Looked up from germline, CDR1 is DFQATT and CDR2 is SNEGSKA (reference sequence).